One T cell receptor beta chain is described in this entry. Its target is not known. Germline trimming cut 9 bases from V and 6 bases from J; bases unmatched to any gene: 1. This CDR3 region has 13 residues. The TCR beta libraries used 2 to 2.5 micrograms of genomic DNA that came from cryopreserved PBMCs. The data belong to a study of cytotoxic CD8 clonotypes in ibrutinib-treated CLL. For the study at large: After median about 69 months, around 15 stayed in remission, approximately twelve progressed; responses about 24 partial, 2 complete. Study observations and caveats: Rare overall, public clonotypes shrank or held steady under therapy. Pretreatment clonality was elevated relative to age-matched healthy donors and paralleled circulating CD8+ T-cell counts.

Profiled with immunoSEQ multiplex PCR; TCRdb holds only in-frame clones, not every one. This table holds fewer than 300,000 clones, about 72% found once. The V call is TRBV6-7, the J call TRBJ2-1; 14 bases are shared with TRBD2. TRBV6-7 is an ORF; its function is uncertain. This material consisted of PBMCs, taken at disease progression, from a patient treated with ibrutinib. The clonotype comes from a human donor with chronic lymphocytic leukemia. This CDR3 is CARGTSGGNEQFF. The CDR3 coding sequence is TGTGCCAGGGGGACTAGCGGGGGCAATGAGCAGTTCTTC.